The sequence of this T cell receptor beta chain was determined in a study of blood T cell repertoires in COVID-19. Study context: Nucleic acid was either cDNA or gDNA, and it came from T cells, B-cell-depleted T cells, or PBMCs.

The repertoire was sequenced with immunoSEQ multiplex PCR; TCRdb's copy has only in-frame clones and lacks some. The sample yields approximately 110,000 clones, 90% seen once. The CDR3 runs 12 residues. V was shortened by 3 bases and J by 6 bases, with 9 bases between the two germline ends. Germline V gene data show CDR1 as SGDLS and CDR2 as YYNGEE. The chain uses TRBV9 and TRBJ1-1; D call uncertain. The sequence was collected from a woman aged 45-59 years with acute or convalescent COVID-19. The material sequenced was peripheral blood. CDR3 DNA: TGTGCCAGCAGCGCGTACGGGGCTGAAGCTTTCTTT. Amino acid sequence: CASSAYGAEAFF.